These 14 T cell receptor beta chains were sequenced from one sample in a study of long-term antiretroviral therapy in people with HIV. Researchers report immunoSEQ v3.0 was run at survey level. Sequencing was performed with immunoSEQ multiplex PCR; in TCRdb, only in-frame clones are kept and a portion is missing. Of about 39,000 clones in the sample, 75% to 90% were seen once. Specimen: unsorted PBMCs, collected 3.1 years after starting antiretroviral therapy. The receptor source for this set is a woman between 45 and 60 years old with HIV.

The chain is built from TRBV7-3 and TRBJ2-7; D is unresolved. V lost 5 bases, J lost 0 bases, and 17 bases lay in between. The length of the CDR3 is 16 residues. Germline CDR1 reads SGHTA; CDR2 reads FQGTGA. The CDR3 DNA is TGTGCCAGCAGCCTGTGCGGCGTACAGTGCTCCTACGAGCAGTACTTC. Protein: CASSLCGVQCSYEQYF.

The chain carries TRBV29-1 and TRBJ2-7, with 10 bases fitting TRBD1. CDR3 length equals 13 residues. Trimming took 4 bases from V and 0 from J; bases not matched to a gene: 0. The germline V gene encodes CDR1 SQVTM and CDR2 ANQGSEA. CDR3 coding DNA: TGCAGCGTTGGGACAGGGGGCTCCTACGAGCAGTACTTC. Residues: CSVGTGGSYEQYF.

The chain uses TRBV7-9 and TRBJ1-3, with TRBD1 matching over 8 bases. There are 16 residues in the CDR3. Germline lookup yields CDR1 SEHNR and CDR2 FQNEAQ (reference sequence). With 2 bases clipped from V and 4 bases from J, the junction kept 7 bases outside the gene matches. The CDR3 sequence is CASSLSGQAKGNTIYF. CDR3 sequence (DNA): TGTGCCAGCAGCTTATCGGGACAGGCTAAGGGAAACACCATATATTTT.

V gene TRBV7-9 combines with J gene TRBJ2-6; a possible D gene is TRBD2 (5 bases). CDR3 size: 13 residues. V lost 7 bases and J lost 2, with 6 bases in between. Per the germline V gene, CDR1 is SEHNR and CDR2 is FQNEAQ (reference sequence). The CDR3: CASMEAGANVLTF. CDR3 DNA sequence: TGTGCCAGCATGGAGGCTGGGGCCAACGTCCTGACTTTC.

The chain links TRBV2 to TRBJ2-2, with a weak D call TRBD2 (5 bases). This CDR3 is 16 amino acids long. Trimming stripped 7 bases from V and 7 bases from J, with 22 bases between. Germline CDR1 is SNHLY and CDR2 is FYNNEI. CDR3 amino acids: CASTENPREYYGELFF. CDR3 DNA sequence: TGTGCCAGCACCGAGAACCCCCGGGAATATTACGGGGAGCTGTTTTTT.

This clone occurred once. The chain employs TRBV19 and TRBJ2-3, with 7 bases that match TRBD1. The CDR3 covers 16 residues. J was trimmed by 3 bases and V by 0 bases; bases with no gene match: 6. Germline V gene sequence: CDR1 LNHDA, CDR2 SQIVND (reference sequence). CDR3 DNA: TGTGCCAGTAGTATAGATCGGGACAGTTATACAGATACGCAGTATTTT. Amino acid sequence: CASSIDRDSYTDTQYF.

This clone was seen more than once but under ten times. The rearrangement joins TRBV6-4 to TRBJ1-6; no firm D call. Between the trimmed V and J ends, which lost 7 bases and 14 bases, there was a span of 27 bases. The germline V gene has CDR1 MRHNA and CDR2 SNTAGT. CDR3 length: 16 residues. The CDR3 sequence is CASTPPTPGSQAALHF. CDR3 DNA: TGTGCCAGCACTCCTCCTACCCCGGGCAGTCAAGCTGCCCTCCACTTT.

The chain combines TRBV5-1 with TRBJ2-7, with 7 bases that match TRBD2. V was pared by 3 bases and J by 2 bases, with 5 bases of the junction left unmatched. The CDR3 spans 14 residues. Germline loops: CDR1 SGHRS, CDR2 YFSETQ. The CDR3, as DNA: TGCGCCAGCAGCTGGGTCGGGACTACCTACGAGCAGTACTTC. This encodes CASSWVGTTYEQYF.

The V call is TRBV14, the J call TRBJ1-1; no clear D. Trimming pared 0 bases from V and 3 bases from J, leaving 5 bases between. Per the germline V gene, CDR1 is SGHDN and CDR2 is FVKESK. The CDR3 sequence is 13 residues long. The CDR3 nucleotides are TGTGCCAGCAGCCAAGAGTTGTACACTGAAGCTTTCTTT. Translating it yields CASSQELYTEAFF.

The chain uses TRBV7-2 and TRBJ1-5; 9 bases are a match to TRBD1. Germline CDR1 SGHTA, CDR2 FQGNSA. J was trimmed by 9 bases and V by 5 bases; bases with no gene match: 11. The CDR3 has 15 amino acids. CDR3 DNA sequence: TGTGCCAGCAGCACCGATTACAGGGGGCAAGGGCCCCAGCATTTT. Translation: CASSTDYRGQGPQHF.

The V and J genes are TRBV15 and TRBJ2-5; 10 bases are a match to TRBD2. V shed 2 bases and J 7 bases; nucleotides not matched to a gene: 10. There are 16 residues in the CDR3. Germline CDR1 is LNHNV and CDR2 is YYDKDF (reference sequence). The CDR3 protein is CATSRLEAGGPGTQYF. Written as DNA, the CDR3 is TGTGCCACCAGCAGACTCGAAGCGGGGGGGCCGGGGACCCAGTACTTC.

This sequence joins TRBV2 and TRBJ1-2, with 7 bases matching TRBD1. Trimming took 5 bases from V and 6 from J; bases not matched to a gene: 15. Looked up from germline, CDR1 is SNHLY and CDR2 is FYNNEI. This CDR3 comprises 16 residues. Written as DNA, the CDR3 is TGTGCCAGCAGTACAGGAACCGGGGACAGAGGCAATGGCTACACCTTC. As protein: CASSTGTGDRGNGYTF.

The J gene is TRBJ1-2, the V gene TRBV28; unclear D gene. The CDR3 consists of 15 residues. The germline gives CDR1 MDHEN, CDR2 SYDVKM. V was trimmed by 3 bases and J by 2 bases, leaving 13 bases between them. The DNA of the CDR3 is TGTGCCAGCAGTTTCGAACACGGATTCAACTATGGCTACACCTTC. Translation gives CASSFEHGFNYGYTF.

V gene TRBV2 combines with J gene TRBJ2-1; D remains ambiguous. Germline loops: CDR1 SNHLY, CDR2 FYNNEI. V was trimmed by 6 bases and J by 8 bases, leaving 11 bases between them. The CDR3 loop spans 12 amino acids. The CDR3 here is CASRLRYDEQFF. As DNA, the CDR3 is TGTGCCAGCAGGCTAAGATATGATGAGCAGTTCTTC.